This TCR beta chain derives from a study of T cells in localized non-small cell lung cancer. Repertoires were generated with immunoSEQ multiplex PCR, while TCRdb's copy carries only in-frame clones and drops some. Counted here are more than 20,000 clones, less than 90% occurring once; the ten biggest clones make up over 25%. V was clipped by 2 bases and J by 7 bases; unmatched bases: 2. Germline V gives CDR1 KGHSH, CDR2 LQKENI. The CDR3 has 14 amino acids. The rearrangement joins TRBV18 to TRBJ1-6; 7 bases are a match to TRBD1. The TCR sequence derives from a male donor older than 55 with stage I squamous cell lung carcinoma. Here the sequenced sample was peripheral blood, taken before any cancer treatment. The CDR3 is CASSPAGQNSPLHF. CDR3 sequence (DNA): TGTGCCAGCTCACCAGCGGGACAGAATTCACCCCTCCACTTT.